Listed below are T cell receptor beta chains from one sample, sequenced in a study of CD8+ T cells in alopecia areata. Profiled with immunoSEQ multiplex PCR; TCRdb holds only in-frame clones, not every one. This table holds roughly 180,000 clones, more than 60% found once. Sample: CD4+ T cells sorted from blood, taken at week 0. The receptors shown here come from a human donor with alopecia areata. The CDR3 runs from the conserved cysteine through the conserved F or W. Fields, in order: V gene, clone size, D gene, J gene, CDR3 protein, CDR3 DNA. A D gene is named only where the DNA matches it firmly. Rows may omit the clone size; those that give it use once, few, many or a size class.

TRBV28	once	TRBD2	TRBJ2-7	CASIRGGVSYEQYF	TGTGCCAGCATCCGGGGGGGAGTATCCTACGAGCAGTACTTC
TRBV7-2	few	.	TRBJ1-2	CASSPPTATTYGYTF	TGTGCCAGCAGTCCCCCGACAGCAACTACCTATGGCTACACCTTC
TRBV7-2	.	TRBD1	TRBJ2-7	CASSERGQGTYEQYF	TGTGCCAGCAGCGAAAGGGGGCAGGGAACCTACGAGCAGTACTTC
TRBV7-8	.	TRBD1	TRBJ1-1	CASSLTGQGTEAFF	TGTGCCAGCAGCTTGACAGGGCAGGGCACTGAAGCTTTCTTT
TRBV5-1	.	.	TRBJ2-1	CASSVGTNNEQFF	TGCGCCAGCAGCGTCGGGACCAACAATGAGCAGTTCTTC
TRBV30	few	.	TRBJ2-7	CAWSVAQGQLEQYF	TGTGCCTGGAGTGTGGCTCAGGGGCAGCTCGAGCAGTACTTC
TRBV5-1	.	.	TRBJ2-6	CASSLAVDSGANVLTF	TGCGCCAGCAGCTTGGCCGTAGATTCTGGGGCCAACGTCCTGACTTTC
TRBV29-1	few	TRBD2	TRBJ2-1	CSALLAGGLDEQFF	TGCAGCGCCTTACTAGCGGGGGGGCTGGATGAGCAGTTCTTC
TRBV30	.	TRBD1	TRBJ1-2	CAWSVGTPGGNYGYTF	TGTGCCTGGAGTGTAGGGACACCAGGGGGAAACTATGGCTACACCTTC
TRBV7-3	few	TRBD1	TRBJ1-1	CASSPSGQLNTEAFF	TGTGCCAGCAGCCCATCGGGACAGCTGAACACTGAAGCTTTCTTT
TRBV19	once	.	TRBJ2-3	CASSKGPGPTDTQYF	TGTGCCAGTAGTAAGGGCCCAGGGCCCACAGATACGCAGTATTTT
TRBV18	.	.	TRBJ2-5	CASSPLDGRETQYF	TGTGCCAGCTCACCTTTGGACGGGAGAGAGACCCAGTACTTC
TRBV11-2	.	.	TRBJ2-1	CASSPQNNEQFF	TGTGCCAGCAGCCCGCAGAACAATGAGCAGTTCTTC
TRBV29-1	.	.	TRBJ2-5	CSVGFGGPQETQYF	TGCAGCGTTGGTTTCGGGGGCCCCCAAGAGACCCAGTACTTC
TRBV14	once	.	TRBJ1-1	CASSQRGAMNTEAFF	TGTGCCAGCAGCCAAAGGGGGGCGATGAACACTGAAGCTTTCTTT
TRBV27	once	TRBD1	TRBJ2-2	CASSVTGGVGELFF	TGTGCCAGCAGTGTAACAGGGGGCGTCGGGGAGCTGTTTTTT
TRBV5-4	.	.	TRBJ1-2	CASSFRTDYGYTF	TGTGCCAGCAGCTTTCGGACAGACTATGGCTACACCTTC
TRBV5-1	.	TRBD1	TRBJ2-7	CASQGEQGENEQYF	TGCGCCAGCCAGGGAGAACAGGGGGAAAACGAGCAGTACTTC
TRBV11-1	few	TRBD2	TRBJ2-5	CASSGLAGGTQTQYF	TGTGCCAGCAGCGGACTAGCGGGGGGTACCCAGACCCAGTACTTC
TRBV9	once	.	TRBJ1-3	CASSVGVEGNTIYF	TGTGCCAGCAGCGTTGGGGTGGAAGGAAACACCATATATTTT
TRBV4-3	.	TRBD1	TRBJ2-7	CASSLDRGGEQYF	TGCGCCAGCAGCCTGGACAGGGGTGGCGAGCAGTACTTC
TRBV5-1	.	TRBD2	TRBJ2-3	CATGAGDTDTQYF	TGCGCCACCGGGGCGGGGGACACAGATACGCAGTATTTT
TRBV19	.	TRBD2	TRBJ2-6	CASRIGLAGSGANVLTF	TGTGCCAGTAGAATCGGACTAGCGGGGTCTGGGGCCAACGTCCTGACTTTC
TRBV28	.	.	TRBJ2-1	CASSLLQGLSYNEQFF	TGTGCCAGCAGTTTACTCCAGGGGCTTTCCTACAATGAGCAGTTCTTC
TRBV9	.	.	TRBJ2-3	CASSPNVDTQYF	TGTGCCAGCAGCCCCAACGTAGATACGCAGTATTTT
TRBV2	.	.	TRBJ2-7	CASRQGDLSYEQYF	TGTGCCAGCAGGCAAGGGGATCTCTCCTACGAGCAGTACTTC
TRBV15	few	.	TRBJ2-1	CATSRLQGEPPQFF	TGTGCCACCAGCAGATTGCAGGGAGAGCCGCCGCAGTTCTTC
TRBV30	.	.	TRBJ1-6	CAWKVVGTISPLHF	TGTGCCTGGAAGGTAGTAGGAACTATCTCACCCCTCCACTTT
TRBV30	.	.	TRBJ2-3	CAWSEDTQYF	TGTGCCTGGAGTGAAGATACGCAGTATTTT
TRBV23-1	.	.	TRBJ1-5	CASSQSWSSGDSNQPQHF	TGCGCCAGCAGTCAATCGTGGAGTTCGGGGGATAGCAATCAGCCCCAGCATTTT
TRBV29-1	.	.	TRBJ2-7	CSVTTGVPSYEQYF	TGCAGCGTTACTACAGGAGTCCCCTCCTACGAGCAGTACTTC
TRBV30	.	.	TRBJ2-2	CARPDPYTGELFF	TGTGCCCGCCCGGACCCGTACACCGGGGAGCTGTTTTTT
TRBV9	.	.	TRBJ1-1	CASSAAISPNTEAFF	TGTGCCAGCAGCGCGGCGATCTCCCCGAACACTGAAGCTTTCTTT
TRBV29-1	few	.	TRBJ2-3	CSVEGGTDTQYF	TGCAGCGTTGAGGGTGGAACAGATACGCAGTATTTT
TRBV9	.	TRBD1	TRBJ2-7	CASSVADRGNEQYF	TGTGCCAGCAGCGTAGCGGACAGGGGAAACGAGCAGTACTTC
TRBV27	.	TRBD1	TRBJ1-1	CASRRDREAFEAFF	TGTGCCAGCAGACGGGACAGGGAGGCCTTTGAAGCTTTCTTT
TRBV2	.	.	TRBJ2-7	CASSRGYEQYF	TGTGCCAGCTCTCGTGGCTACGAGCAGTACTTC
TRBV9	few	.	TRBJ2-3	CASSVDADTQYF	TGTGCCAGCAGCGTAGACGCAGATACGCAGTATTTT
TRBV30	.	TRBD1	TRBJ2-7	CAWRDRGRQEQYF	TGTGCCTGGAGGGACAGGGGTCGGCAAGAGCAGTACTTC
TRBV30	.	.	TRBJ2-3	CACYQSVSTDTQYF	TGTGCCTGCTATCAATCAGTGAGCACAGATACGCAGTATTTT
TRBV4-3	.	TRBD2	TRBJ2-3	CASSQDSGGATDTQYF	TGCGCCAGCAGCCAAGATTCCGGGGGGGCGACAGATACGCAGTATTTT
TRBV5-1	.	.	TRBJ2-3	CASSLEGRPSTDTQYF	TGCGCCAGCAGCTTGGAGGGCAGACCTAGCACAGATACGCAGTATTTT
TRBV5-1	.	.	TRBJ2-1	CASSLVGVEGQFF	TGCGCCAGCAGCTTGGTCGGGGTAGAAGGGCAGTTCTTC
TRBV29-1	few	.	TRBJ1-3	CSVVRGVNSGNTIYF	TGCAGCGTTGTCAGGGGAGTAAACTCTGGAAACACCATATATTTT
TRBV29-1	.	TRBD1	TRBJ1-4	CSAKQGANEKLFF	TGCAGCGCGAAACAGGGGGCTAATGAAAAACTGTTTTTT
TRBV27	.	TRBD1	TRBJ2-3	CASSLGTGTDTQYF	TGTGCCAGCAGTTTAGGGACAGGCACAGATACGCAGTATTTT
TRBV30	once	TRBD2	TRBJ2-1	CAWSVGLAGEEQFF	TGTGCCTGGAGTGTAGGCTTAGCGGGGGAAGAGCAGTTCTTC